This T cell receptor beta chain was found in a study of CD8+ T cells in alopecia areata. Study-wide findings and caveats: Patients shared TCRs less clearly than mice did, possibly owing to HLA.

The table lists this clone with a few counts. Its antigen remains unknown. Treatment specified: oral pan-JAK inhibitor, 5-10 mg twice daily. Alopecia areata patients gave lesional scalp punch biopsies and peripheral blood samples. PBMCs provided sorted CD4+ and CD8+ T cells. Sequencing templates came from extracted RNA that was reverse transcribed into cDNA. Sequencing was performed with immunoSEQ multiplex PCR; in TCRdb, only in-frame clones are kept and a portion is missing. Of more than 110,000 clones detected, roughly 52% appear once; the ten largest clones hold around a sixth. The V and J ends lost 4 bases and 0 bases respectively, with 16 bases between them. Germline V gene sequence: CDR1 SQVTM, CDR2 ANQGSEA. This CDR3 has 15 amino acids.

The genes are TRBV29-1 and TRBJ2-7; maybe TRBD1 (5 bases). This material consisted of CD8+ T cells sorted from blood, taken at week 4, from a patient treated with tofacitinib. The receptor was isolated from a human donor with alopecia areata. The DNA for the CDR3 is TGCAGCGTTGTGGGGCCAGGTAAAAGCTCCTACGAGCAGTACTTC. Translating gives CSVVGPGKSSYEQYF.